The 26 T cell receptor beta chains below come from one sample, sequenced in a study of regulatory T cells in long-lasting Graves disease. Time point in this sample: newly diagnosed GD, antithyroid drugs for less than 3 months. With RNA extracted from PBMCs as input, the TCR library was made. CDR3-region Arm-PCR and iRepertoire HTBI primers produced the TCR beta libraries. Using its own MiXCR run on the multiplex PCR reads, TCRdb lists one record per CDR3 protein. There are around 320,000 distinct CDR3 sequences in the sample; roughly a sixth occur only once, and roughly 29% lies in the top ten. These data were also filed under a second study, of T cells in Graves' hyperthyroidism and ophthalmopathy.

Material: peripheral blood mononuclear cells (PBMCs), obtained at new diagnosis, from a patient treated with antithyroid drugs. These receptors originate from a man between 35 and 55 years old with Graves disease.

The sample holds many counts of this clonotype. V and J are TRBV2 and TRBJ1-5; no definite D call. Trimming removed 2 bases from V and 6 bases from J, with 11 bases in between. The germline gives CDR1 SNHLY, CDR2 FYNNEI. CDR3 length: 14 amino acids. For the CDR3, the DNA is TGTGCCAGCAGTGAAAGGGCCATCTTTCAGCCCCAGCATTTT. This encodes CASSERAIFQPQHF.

This clonotype has at least ten counts. The chain uses TRBV12-3 or TRBV12-4 and TRBJ2-3; D gene unclear. Trimming took 1 base from V and 2 from J, leaving 10 bases between them. The CDR3 sequence is 15 residues long. DNA of the CDR3: TGTGCCAGCAGTTTAGTTTGGGCCACCACAGATACGCAGTATTTT. This codes for CASSLVWATTDTQYF.

This clonotype was recorded at least ten times. Here the CDR3 reads CASSLHGQDNTGELFF. The CDR3 DNA reads as TGTGCCAGCAGCCTGCACGGACAGGACAACACCGGGGAGCTGTTTTTT. This sequence joins TRBV28 and TRBJ2-2, with 7 bases fitting TRBD1. The J segment lost 2 bases and the V segment lost 6 bases, leaving 9 bases of the junction unmatched. The CDR3 contains 16 residues. Looked up from germline, CDR1 is MDHEN and CDR2 is SYDVKM.

This clonotype was seen ten or more times. The chain's CDR3 is CASSESAFWQGLAYEQYF. CDR3 bases: TGTGCCAGCAGTGAAAGTGCGTTTTGGCAGGGGCTAGCCTACGAGCAGTACTTC. This chain links TRBV6-1 with TRBJ2-7; D perhaps matches TRBD1 (6 bases). The CDR3 spans 18 residues. In germline, CDR1 is MNHNS, CDR2 SASEGT. Between the trimmed V and J ends, which lost 2 bases and 2 bases, there was a span of 22 bases.

This clonotype was seen repeatedly, ten times or more. This chain connects TRBV27 to TRBJ2-5, with 7 nucleotides matching TRBD1. Germline CDR1 is MNHEY and CDR2 is SMNVEV (reference sequence). V lost 4 bases to trimming and J lost 2 bases; unmatched junction nucleotides: 10. CDR3 size: 16 residues. CDR3 residues: CASSWRLGTVQETQYF. CDR3 nucleotides: TGTGCCAGCAGTTGGCGCCTTGGGACAGTACAAGAGACCCAGTACTTC.

This clonotype occurred many times. The genes are TRBV7-3 and TRBJ2-4; possible D gene TRBD2, 6 bases. V was clipped by 5 bases and J by 10 bases, with 9 bases between them. Germline CDR1 SGHTA, CDR2 FQGTGA. This CDR3 has 11 residues. This chain's CDR3 is CASSLGGIQYF. The CDR3 DNA reads as TGTGCCAGCAGCCTCGGAGGGATTCAGTACTTC.

This clonotype came up a few times. This may be a read error, as it is one base from a much larger clone. The chain employs TRBV6-2 or TRBV6-3 and TRBJ2-6; D is unclear. In germline, CDR1 is MNHEY, CDR2 SVGEGT. The CDR3 consists of 17 residues. V lost 6 bases and J 2 bases, leaving 17 bases between the germline ends. CDR3 protein: CASRRRPMAPGANVLTF. The CDR3 coding sequence is TGTGCCAGCAGACGCCGCCCGATGGCCCCTGGGGCCAACGTCCTGACTTTC.

This clonotype was found many times. This chain connects TRBV5-1 to TRBJ2-3; 8 bases match TRBD2. The germline V gene encodes CDR1 SGHRS and CDR2 YFSETQ. The junction had 12 bases not matched to a gene; V was cut back by 4 bases and J by 2 bases. CDR3 length equals 17 residues. As DNA, the CDR3 is TGCGCCAGCAGCCCACCCACTAGCGGCAATCCCACAGATACGCAGTATTTT. As protein: CASSPPTSGNPTDTQYF.

This chain connects TRBV10-2 to TRBJ2-1, with 10 bases aligning to TRBD2. CDR3 length: 14 amino acids. J lost 5 bases, V lost 6 bases, and 4 bases had no gene match. CDR1 and CDR2 from the germline V gene are WSHSY and SAAADI. The chain's CDR3 is CASRASGGNNEQFF. The CDR3 DNA reads as TGCGCCAGCAGGGCTAGCGGGGGTAACAATGAGCAGTTCTTC.

At least ten counts were recorded for this clonotype. The chain joins TRBV6-2 or TRBV6-3 to TRBJ2-2; TRBD1 aligns across 7 bases. The junction had 3 bases not matched to a gene; V was cut back by 2 bases and J by 3 bases. The germline CDR1 and CDR2 sequences are MNHEY and SVGEGT. The CDR3 is 15 residues long. CDR3 loop: CASSYHQGDTGELFF. The DNA for the CDR3 is TGTGCCAGCAGTTACCACCAGGGGGACACCGGGGAGCTGTTTTTT.

The chain links TRBV5-5 to TRBJ1-2; D might be TRBD1 (6 bases). V was pared by 4 bases and J by 4 bases, with 14 bases between. Germline values: CDR1 SGHKS, CDR2 YYEKEE (reference sequence). The CDR3 totals 14 residues. In DNA, the CDR3 is TGTGCCAGCAGCGGCGGAGGGGGAGTCTATGGCTACACCTTC. This codes for CASSGGGGVYGYTF.

There are a few counts of this clonotype. The chain employs TRBV7-7 and TRBJ2-5, with 7 positions matching TRBD1. V dropped 8 bases and J dropped 5; count of bases not matched to a gene: 5. Germline V CDR1 and CDR2: SSHAT, FNYEAQ (reference sequence). There are 12 residues in the CDR3. The chain's CDR3 is CASGQDRETQYF. CDR3 nucleotide sequence: TGTGCCAGCGGACAGGATCGTGAGACCCAGTACTTC. Drawing the rest from reference TRBV7-7 and TRBJ2-5, the complete variable domain is GAGVSQSPRYKVTKRGQDVTLRCDPISSHATLYWYQQALGQGPEFLTYFNYEAQPDKSGLPSDRFSAERPEGSISTLTIQRTEQRDSAMYRCASGQDRETQYFGPGTRLLVL.

The genes are TRBV5-5 and TRBJ2-7, with a tentative D call TRBD1 (6 bases). V was cut by 4 bases and J by 5 bases, with 13 bases left in between. Germline CDR1 SGHKS, CDR2 YYEKEE (reference sequence). This CDR3 is built from 13 residues. CDR3 sequence: CASSSNRAHEQYF. The CDR3 DNA reads as TGTGCCAGCAGCAGCAACAGGGCCCACGAGCAGTACTTC.

This clonotype was observed many times. J is TRBJ2-3 and V is TRBV5-1; D uncertain. The V gene lost 5 bases and the J gene lost 2 bases, with 6 bases spanning the gap. The CDR3 has 12 residues. Per germline, CDR1 SGHRS and CDR2 YFSETQ. CDR3 protein: CASSIDTDTQYF. DNA of the CDR3: TGCGCCAGCAGTATTGACACAGATACGCAGTATTTT.

This chain joins TRBV5-4 and TRBJ1-2; D unresolved. Germline V lookup: CDR1 SGHNT, CDR2 YYREEE (reference sequence). CDR3 size: 12 residues. Trimming left V 0 bases short and J 7 bases short, with 7 bases between. This chain's CDR3 is CASSLDGFGYTF. The DNA of the CDR3 is TGTGCCAGCAGCTTGGATGGGTTTGGCTACACCTTC. Based on the CDR3 plus reference TRBV5-4 and TRBJ1-2, the full variable domain is ETGVTQSPTHLIKTRGQQVTLRCSSQSGHNTVSWYQQALGQGPQFIFQYYREEENGRGNFPPRFSGLQFPNYSSELNVNALELDDSALYLCASSLDGFGYTFGSGTRLTVV.

This clonotype was observed at least ten times. The chain couples TRBV9 to TRBJ2-3; 8 nucleotides match TRBD1. This CDR3 contains 14 residues. The V segment lost 2 bases and the J segment 2 bases; nucleotides outside the gene matches: 1. The germline gives CDR1 SGDLS, CDR2 YYNGEE. The CDR3 DNA is TGTGCCAGCAGCGTCCAGGGGGCCACAGATACGCAGTATTTT. Amino acids: CASSVQGATDTQYF.

Only a few counts were recorded for this clonotype. V gene TRBV6-1 combines with J gene TRBJ1-4; D is undetermined. The CDR3 contains 13 residues. The V gene lost 6 bases and the J gene lost 3 bases, with 8 bases spanning the gap. The germline V gene has CDR1 MNHNS and CDR2 SASEGT. The CDR3 DNA sequence: TGTGCCAGCAGGCCGCGGGCTAATGAAAAACTGTTTTTT. Its protein product is CASRPRANEKLFF.

This clonotype was counted between two and nine times. The gene calls are TRBV5-1 and TRBJ2-2; TRBD1 is a possible D gene (5 bases). V was cut by 4 bases and J by 1 base, with 11 bases left in between. Germline CDR1 and CDR2: SGHRS and YFSETQ. The CDR3 has 15 residues. The CDR3 here is CASSPDRQNTGELFF. CDR3 nucleotides: TGCGCCAGCAGCCCTGACAGACAGAACACCGGGGAGCTGTTTTTT.

The chain uses TRBV7-2 and TRBJ1-1; possible D gene TRBD1, 6 bases. Germline values: CDR1 SGHTA, CDR2 FQGNSA. The CDR3 covers 13 residues. Trimming pared 4 bases from V and 3 bases from J, leaving 9 bases between. CDR3 bases: TGTGCCAGCAGCTCCCCAGGGGACACTGAAGCTTTCTTT. The encoded protein is CASSSPGDTEAFF.

This clonotype was detected a few times. This chain uses TRBV29-1 with TRBJ2-7; perhaps TRBD2 as D (7 bases). The CDR3 runs 12 residues. V was pared by 7 bases and J by 4 bases, with 14 bases between. CDR1 and CDR2 from the germline V gene are SQVTM and ANQGSEA. The CDR3 DNA reads TGCAGCGCTGAGGGGGGGGGATACGAGCAGTACTTC. It codes for CSAEGGGYEQYF.

This clonotype was seen a handful of times. V is TRBV10-3 and J is TRBJ2-7; D is possibly TRBD2 (6 bases). Germline lookup yields CDR1 ENHRY and CDR2 SYGVKD. The CDR3 spans 14 residues. V was pared by 7 bases and J by 0 bases, with 13 bases between. CDR3 DNA sequence: TGTGCCATCAAGTCGGGGGACCTCTCCTACGAGCAGTACTTC. Its protein product is CAIKSGDLSYEQYF.

This clonotype was seen more than once but under ten times. V and J are TRBV28 and TRBJ1-5, with a possible D match to TRBD1 (5 bases). The CDR3 sequence is 16 residues long. The germline CDR1 and CDR2 sequences are MDHEN and SYDVKM. The V gene lost 6 bases and the J gene lost 0 bases, with 15 bases spanning the gap. The CDR3 here is CASSRLGQASNQPQHF. In DNA, the CDR3 is TGTGCCAGCAGCCGACTGGGGCAGGCTAGCAATCAGCCCCAGCATTTT.

The chain employs TRBV27 and TRBJ1-6; no firm D call. This CDR3 region has 14 residues. CDR1 and CDR2 from the germline V gene are MNHEY and SMNVEV (reference sequence). Trimming stripped 3 bases from V and 5 bases from J, with 8 bases between. The chain's CDR3 is CASSLDGNNSPLHF. The CDR3 coding sequence is TGTGCCAGCAGTTTGGACGGCAATAATTCACCCCTCCACTTT.

This clonotype was counted at least ten times. This rearrangement joins TRBV18 to TRBJ1-2; possibly TRBD1 for D (5 bases). This CDR3 has 14 residues. Germline values: CDR1 KGHSH, CDR2 LQKENI. V lost 3 bases and J 3 bases, leaving 11 bases between the germline ends. In nucleotides, the CDR3 is TGTGCCAGCTCACCGGGACGGCTATACTATGGCTACACCTTC. It yields the protein CASSPGRLYYGYTF.

The table lists this clonotype with many counts. Here the CDR3 DNA reads TGTGCCAGCAGACCTTCAGGAGATTATGGCTACACCTTC. Protein sequence: CASRPSGDYGYTF. The J gene is TRBJ1-2, the V gene TRBV6-1; no firm D call. The V and J ends lost 6 bases and 5 bases respectively, with 13 bases between them. This CDR3 is 13 amino acids long. Germline CDR1 MNHNS, CDR2 SASEGT.

Only one count was recorded for this clonotype. The rearrangement links TRBV19 to TRBJ2-3, with TRBD2 matching over 7 bases. This CDR3 has 14 residues. The ends lost 9 bases at V and 3 bases at J; junction bases unmatched: 9. Germline V gene data show CDR1 as LNHDA and CDR2 as SQIVND (reference sequence). CDR3 protein: CASEDLGGTDTQYF. The CDR3 nucleotides read TGTGCCAGCGAGGACCTCGGGGGGACAGATACGCAGTATTTT. The variable domain in full, completed from reference TRBV19 and TRBJ2-3, reads DGGITQSPKYLFRKEGQNVTLSCEQNLNHDAMYWYRQDPGQGLRLIYYSQIVNDFQKGDIAEGYSVSREKKESFPLTVTSAQKNPTAFYLCASEDLGGTDTQYFGPGTRLTVL.